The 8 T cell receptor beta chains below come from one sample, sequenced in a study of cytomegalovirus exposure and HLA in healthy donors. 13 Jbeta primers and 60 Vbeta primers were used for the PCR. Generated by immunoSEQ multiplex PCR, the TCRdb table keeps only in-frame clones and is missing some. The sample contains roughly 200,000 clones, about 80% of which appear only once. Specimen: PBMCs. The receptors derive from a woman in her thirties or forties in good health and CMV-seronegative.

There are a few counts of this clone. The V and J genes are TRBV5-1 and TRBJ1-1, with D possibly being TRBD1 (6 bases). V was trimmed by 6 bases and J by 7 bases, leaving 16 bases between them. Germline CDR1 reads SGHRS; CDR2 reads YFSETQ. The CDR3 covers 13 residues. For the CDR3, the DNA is TGCGCCAGCACCGATTATAGGGGGAATGAAGCTTTCTTT. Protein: CASTDYRGNEAFF.

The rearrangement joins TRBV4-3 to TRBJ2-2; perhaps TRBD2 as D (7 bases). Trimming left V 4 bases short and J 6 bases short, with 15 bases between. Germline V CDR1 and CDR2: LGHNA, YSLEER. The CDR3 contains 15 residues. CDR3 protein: CASSPFAGAPGELFF. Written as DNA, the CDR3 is TGCGCCAGCAGCCCGTTCGCGGGGGCGCCCGGGGAGCTGTTTTTT.

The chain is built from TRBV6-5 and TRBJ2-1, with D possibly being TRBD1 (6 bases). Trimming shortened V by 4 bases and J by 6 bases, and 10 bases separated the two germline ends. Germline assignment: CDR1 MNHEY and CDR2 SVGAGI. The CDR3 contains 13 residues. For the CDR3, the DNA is TGTGCCAGCAGTTCAGGGGTTCTCAATGAGCAGTTCTTC. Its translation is CASSSGVLNEQFF.

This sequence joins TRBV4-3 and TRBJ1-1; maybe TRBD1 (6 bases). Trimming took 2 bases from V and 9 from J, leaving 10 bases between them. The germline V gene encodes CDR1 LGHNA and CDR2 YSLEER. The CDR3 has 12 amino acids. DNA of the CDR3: TGCGCCAGCAGCCAACCGGGACAAAAAGCTTTCTTT. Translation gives CASSQPGQKAFF.

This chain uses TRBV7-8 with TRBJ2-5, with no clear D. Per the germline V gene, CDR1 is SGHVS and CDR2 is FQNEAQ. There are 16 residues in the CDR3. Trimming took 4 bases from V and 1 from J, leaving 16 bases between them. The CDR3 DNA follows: TGTGCCAGCAGCTCACTTCCCCGTGAGTCCCAAGAGACCCAGTACTTC. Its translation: CASSSLPRESQETQYF. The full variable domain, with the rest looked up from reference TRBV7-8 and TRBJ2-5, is GAGVSQSPRYKVAKRGQDVALRCDPISGHVSLFWYQQALGQGPEFLTYFQNEAQLDKSGLPSDRFFAERPEGSVSTLKIQRTQQEDSAVYLCASSSLPRESQETQYFGPGTRLLVL.

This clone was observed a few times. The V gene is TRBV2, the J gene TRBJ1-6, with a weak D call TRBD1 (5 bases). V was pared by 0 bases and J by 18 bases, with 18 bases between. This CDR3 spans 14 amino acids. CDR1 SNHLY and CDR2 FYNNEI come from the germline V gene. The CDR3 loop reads CASSEAVPGGKHHF. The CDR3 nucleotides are TGTGCCAGCAGTGAAGCAGTGCCGGGGGGAAAACACCACTTT. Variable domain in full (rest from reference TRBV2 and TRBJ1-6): EPEVTQTPSHQVTQMGQEVILRCVPISNHLYFYWYRQILGQKVEFLVSFYNNEISEKSEIFDDQFSVERPDGSNFTLKIRSTKLEDSAMYFCASSEAVPGGKHHFGNGTRLTVT.

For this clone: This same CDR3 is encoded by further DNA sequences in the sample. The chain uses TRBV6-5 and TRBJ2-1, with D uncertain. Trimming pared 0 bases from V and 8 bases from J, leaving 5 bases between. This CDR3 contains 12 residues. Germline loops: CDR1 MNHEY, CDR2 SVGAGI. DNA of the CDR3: TGTGCCAGCAGTTACTCGAGAGATGAGCAGTTCTTC. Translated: CASSYSRDEQFF.

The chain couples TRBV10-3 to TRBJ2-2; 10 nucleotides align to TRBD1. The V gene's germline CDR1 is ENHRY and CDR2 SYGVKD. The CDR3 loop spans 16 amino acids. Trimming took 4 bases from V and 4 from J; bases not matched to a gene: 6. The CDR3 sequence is CAISGQGAQGTGELFF. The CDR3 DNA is TGTGCCATCAGTGGACAGGGGGCGCAGGGCACCGGGGAGCTGTTTTTT.